Below are 31 T cell receptor beta chains sequenced from a single sample in a study of cytomegalovirus exposure and HLA in healthy donors. Researchers ran the PCR with 60 Vbeta and 13 Jbeta primers. Measured with immunoSEQ multiplex PCR; TCRdb has only the in-frame clones, and not every one. The data contain approximately 89,000 clones, approximately 72% of them singletons. The sequencing input was PBMCs. All receptors derive from a young man in good health and CMV-seropositive.

The count of this clone is one. The J gene is TRBJ1-2, the V gene TRBV6-5; 7 bases fit TRBD1. Germline CDR1 reads MNHEY; CDR2 reads SVGAGI. The CDR3 contains 16 residues. The J segment lost 1 base and the V segment lost 3 bases, leaving 8 bases of the junction unmatched. The CDR3 bases are TGTGCCAGCAGTTATTCAATCGGGACAGTTAACTATGGCTACACCTTC. This gives the protein CASSYSIGTVNYGYTF.

This clone was seen only a few times. This chain joins TRBV7-9 and TRBJ2-3; TRBD1 is a possible D gene (6 bases). There are 13 residues in the CDR3. Trimming took 8 bases from V and 0 from J, leaving 9 bases between them. Germline CDR1 SEHNR, CDR2 FQNEAQ (reference sequence). Written as DNA, the CDR3 is TGTGCCAGCGGGCAGGGGAGCACAGATACGCAGTATTTT. This codes for CASGQGSTDTQYF.

This clone has just a few counts. The CDR3 protein is CASRSSGGASNEQFF. CDR3 sequence (DNA): TGTGCCAGCAGGTCAAGCGGGGGGGCGTCGAATGAGCAGTTCTTC. The genes are TRBV2 and TRBJ2-1, with 10 nucleotides matching TRBD2. CDR1 SNHLY and CDR2 FYNNEI come from the germline V gene. The CDR3 covers 15 residues. Trimming cost V 6 bases and J 7 bases; bases outside gene matches: 9.

This sequence joins TRBV19 and TRBJ1-1; 8 nucleotides agree with TRBD1. The CDR3 spans 14 residues. CDR1 is LNHDA, CDR2 SQIVND, per germline (reference sequence). V shed 4 bases and J 3 bases; nucleotides not matched to a gene: 4. DNA of the CDR3: TGTGCCAGTAGTAGGGCAGGGGGCTACACTGAAGCTTTCTTT. It codes for CASSRAGGYTEAFF.

V is TRBV9 and J is TRBJ2-5, with a possible D match to TRBD1 (5 bases). Germline CDR1 SGDLS, CDR2 YYNGEE. The CDR3 loop spans 13 amino acids. The V and J ends lost 3 bases and 7 bases respectively, with 13 bases between them. This chain's CDR3 is CASSDLGDVTQYF. DNA for the CDR3: TGTGCCAGCAGCGATTTAGGGGATGTGACCCAGTACTTC.

The rearrangement uses TRBV5-1 and TRBJ1-2, with 8 bases matching TRBD1. Germline V gene lookup returns CDR1 SGHRS and CDR2 YFSETQ. The CDR3 has 15 amino acids. The V segment lost 5 bases and the J segment 4 bases; nucleotides outside the gene matches: 10. The CDR3 DNA sequence: TGCGCCAGCAGACCTTCGACAGGGGACTCCTATGGCTACACCTTC. As protein: CASRPSTGDSYGYTF.

V is TRBV30 and J is TRBJ2-1; 10 nucleotides line up with TRBD1. J gave up 0 bases and V 0 bases, and 17 bases lay outside the gene matches. Germline CDR1 is GTSNPN and CDR2 is SVGIG (reference sequence). The CDR3 totals 21 residues. The CDR3 nucleotides are TGTGCCTGGAGTGTACTAAGGGGGACAGGGGAACGACTAAGCTCCTACAATGAGCAGTTCTTC. Its protein product is CAWSVLRGTGERLSSYNEQFF.

The chain uses TRBV28 and TRBJ2-4; D might be TRBD2 (7 bases). The CDR3 totals 11 residues. With 6 bases removed from V and 11 bases from J, the gap between germline ends came to 11 bases. Germline CDR1 reads MDHEN; CDR2 reads SYDVKM. The CDR3: CASRRGGLQYF. The CDR3 nucleotides read TGTGCCAGCAGAAGGGGGGGCCTTCAGTACTTC.

This clone has more than one count but fewer than ten. The chain carries TRBV6-1 and TRBJ1-2; possibly TRBD1 for D (5 bases). The CDR3 is made up of 14 amino acids. V was trimmed by 1 base and J by 6 bases, leaving 12 bases between them. Germline lookup yields CDR1 MNHNS and CDR2 SASEGT. The CDR3 region has the DNA TGTGCCAGCAGTGAAGGTCGGGGGTTGGATGGCTACACCTTC. Encoded protein: CASSEGRGLDGYTF.

This chain uses TRBV13 with TRBJ1-2; TRBD1 matches 7 bases. The germline V gene has CDR1 PRHDT and CDR2 FYEKMQ (reference sequence). Trimming at V came to 2 bases and at J to 5 bases, leaving 17 bases not matched to a gene. CDR3 length equals 18 residues. The CDR3 sequence is CASSLTPPEDRTRYGYTF. CDR3 bases: TGTGCCAGCAGCTTAACCCCCCCCGAGGACAGGACTCGATATGGCTACACCTTC.

The chain recombines TRBV2 with TRBJ2-7; weak D call: TRBD1 (6 bases). V was pared by 4 bases and J by 5 bases, with 15 bases between. The CDR3 sequence is 14 residues long. Germline loops: CDR1 SNHLY, CDR2 FYNNEI. The DNA for the CDR3 is TGTGCCAGCAGTGCGGACGGCAGGGGTGACGAGCAGTACTTC. Its translation: CASSADGRGDEQYF.

The V gene is TRBV6-6, the J gene TRBJ2-7; tentatively, D is TRBD2 (6 bases). This CDR3 contains 14 residues. V gave up 2 bases and J gave up 6 bases, with 14 bases separating them. Germline assignment: CDR1 MNHNY and CDR2 SVGAGI (reference sequence). Written as DNA, the CDR3 is TGTGCCAGCAGTTACGGGACTTCTACTGTCGAGCAGTACTTC. It specifies CASSYGTSTVEQYF.

This chain uses TRBV2 with TRBJ1-6; possibly TRBD1 for D (5 bases). The CDR3 is 14 amino acids. Per the germline V gene, CDR1 is SNHLY and CDR2 is FYNNEI. The V end was cut by 4 bases, the J end by 5 bases, with 9 bases between. CDR3 loop: CASSGTGNNSPLHF. The CDR3 coding sequence is TGTGCCAGCAGTGGAACAGGCAATAATTCACCCCTCCACTTT.

The rearrangement uses TRBV18 and TRBJ1-2; 9 bases are shared with TRBD1. CDR1 and CDR2 (germline): KGHSH, LQKENI. The V segment lost 3 bases and the J segment 7 bases; nucleotides outside the gene matches: 6. The CDR3 extends over 14 amino acids. The chain's CDR3 is CASSPGTGFFGYTF. CDR3 coding DNA: TGTGCCAGCTCACCCGGGACAGGGTTTTTTGGCTACACCTTC.

This rearrangement joins TRBV6-6 to TRBJ2-1; 9 nucleotides align to TRBD2. Germline loops: CDR1 MNHNY, CDR2 SVGAGI (reference sequence). The CDR3 spans 16 residues. Unmatched junction bases numbered 7, after V lost 6 bases and J lost 1 base. The CDR3: CASSSLSGGSYNEQFF. In DNA form, the CDR3 reads TGTGCCAGCAGCAGCCTTAGCGGGGGATCCTACAATGAGCAGTTCTTC.

The V call is TRBV9, the J call TRBJ1-5; the D gene is possibly TRBD1 (6 bases). This CDR3 comprises 15 residues. The germline gives CDR1 SGDLS, CDR2 YYNGEE. Trimming shortened V by 3 bases and J by 3 bases, and 13 bases separated the two germline ends. In nucleotides, the CDR3 is TGTGCCAGCAGCGCCAGCCCAGGGGACAATCAGCCCCAGCATTTT. It is translated as CASSASPGDNQPQHF.

The CDR3 nucleotides are TGTGCCAGCAGTCACCGTGGGAGGGCTAGTTCCCACGAGCAGTACTTC. Protein sequence: CASSHRGRASSHEQYF. The chain combines TRBV27 with TRBJ2-7; 7 positions match TRBD2. V trimming: 5 bases; J trimming: 5 bases; junction bases outside the gene matches: 15. The CDR3 length is 16 residues. Germline CDR1 reads MNHEY; CDR2 reads SMNVEV (reference sequence).

This clone showed up just once. The rearrangement links TRBV5-1 to TRBJ2-1, with 8 bases identical to TRBD1. Trimming took 0 bases from V and 1 from J; bases not matched to a gene: 0. The CDR3 consists of 15 residues. Germline CDR1 is SGHRS and CDR2 is YFSETQ. CDR3 coding DNA: TGCGCCAGCAGCTTGGGACAGGGGTCCTACAATGAGCAGTTCTTC. As protein: CASSLGQGSYNEQFF. Filled out from reference TRBV5-1 and TRBJ2-1, the complete variable domain reads KAGVTQTPRYLIKTRGQQVTLSCSPISGHRSVSWYQQTPGQGLQFLFEYFSETQRNKGNFPGRFSGRQFSNSRSEMNVSTLELGDSALYLCASSLGQGSYNEQFFGPGTRLTVL.

This clone was detected a few times. V gene TRBV5-1 combines with J gene TRBJ1-6; 7 bases are shared with TRBD1. CDR3 length: 14 residues. The V gene's germline CDR1 is SGHRS and CDR2 YFSETQ. V gave up 3 bases and J gave up 14 bases; unmatched junction bases: 11. The CDR3 sequence: CASSSGQEPRALHF. CDR3 nucleotides: TGCGCCAGCAGCTCAGGACAGGAGCCCCGGGCCCTCCACTTT.

This rearrangement joins TRBV7-9 to TRBJ2-3; 7 bases match TRBD1. The CDR3 runs 15 residues. Germline assignment: CDR1 SEHNR and CDR2 FQNEAQ (reference sequence). J lost 0 bases, V lost 4 bases, and 4 bases had no gene match. The CDR3 nucleotides are TGTGCCAGCAGCTCGGGACAGCTAAGCACAGATACGCAGTATTTT. Protein sequence: CASSSGQLSTDTQYF.

This clone was seen a single time. J is TRBJ2-3 and V is TRBV9, with TRBD2 matching over 15 bases. Trimming at V came to 4 bases and at J to 5 bases, leaving 14 bases not matched to a gene. This CDR3 spans 19 amino acids. The V gene's germline CDR1 is SGDLS and CDR2 YYNGEE. This CDR3 reads CASSPREGTSGGPRDTQYF. Here the CDR3 DNA reads TGTGCCAGCAGCCCTAGAGAGGGGACTAGCGGGGGGCCGCGAGATACGCAGTATTTT.

V gene TRBV11-1 combines with J gene TRBJ2-7; perhaps TRBD1 as D (5 bases). The V gene's germline CDR1 is SGHAT and CDR2 FQDESV (reference sequence). V lost 5 bases, J lost 1 base, and 12 bases lay in between. The CDR3 is made up of 14 amino acids. The CDR3 sequence is CASSRPGKSYEQYF. The DNA for the CDR3 is TGTGCCAGCAGCCGACCAGGGAAATCCTACGAGCAGTACTTC.

The chain recombines TRBV4-1 with TRBJ2-5; 7 bases map to TRBD1. J gave up 5 bases and V 4 bases, and 16 bases lay outside the gene matches. Per germline, CDR1 MGHRA and CDR2 YSYEKL. The CDR3 contains 17 residues. As DNA, the CDR3 is TGCGCCAGCAGCCCCTATGTCGGGACAGATTGGTCCGAGACCCAGTACTTC. Translating it yields CASSPYVGTDWSETQYF.

The chain carries TRBV4-2 and TRBJ2-7; perhaps TRBD2 as D (5 bases). In germline, CDR1 is LGHNA, CDR2 YNFKEQ. CDR3 length: 14 amino acids. V gave up 6 bases and J gave up 3 bases, with 15 bases separating them. Here the CDR3 reads CASSQDWERYEQYF. Here the CDR3 DNA reads TGTGCCAGCAGTCAGGACTGGGAGCGCTACGAGCAGTACTTC.

J is TRBJ1-4 and V is TRBV2; D possibly corresponds to TRBD1 (6 bases). Trimming cost V 7 bases and J 5 bases, with 20 bases left between them. CDR1 SNHLY and CDR2 FYNNEI come from the germline V gene. The CDR3 is made up of 16 amino acids. CDR3 sequence: CASTPALQGWNEKLFF. The CDR3 coding sequence is TGTGCCAGCACCCCGGCCCTGCAGGGGTGGAATGAAAAACTGTTTTTT.

The J gene is TRBJ1-4, the V gene TRBV2; D is undetermined. The CDR3 sequence is 15 residues long. The germline V and J ends were trimmed by 2 bases and 0 bases, with 7 bases remaining between them. Germline V gene data show CDR1 as SNHLY and CDR2 as FYNNEI. CDR3 region: CASSELSATNEKLFF. CDR3 nucleotides: TGTGCCAGCAGTGAATTATCCGCAACTAATGAAAAACTGTTTTTT.

V and J are TRBV27 and TRBJ2-7; TRBD1 is a possible D gene (6 bases). Between the trimmed V and J ends, which lost 4 bases and 3 bases, there was a span of 13 bases. Germline lookup yields CDR1 MNHEY and CDR2 SMNVEV (reference sequence). There are 14 residues in the CDR3. The CDR3 region has the DNA TGTGCCAGCAGTTCCGGACAGAAGGTCTACGAGCAGTACTTC. This encodes CASSSGQKVYEQYF.

This clone came up a few times. One junction end does not reproduce the germline sequence, and a read error may be involved. The J gene is TRBJ1-2, the V gene TRBV27; D call uncertain. This CDR3 spans 13 amino acids. The V gene's germline CDR1 is MNHEY and CDR2 SMNVEV (reference sequence). Written as DNA, the CDR3 is TGTGCCAGCAGTCTATCCGGGGTAAGGGGCTACACCTTC. Amino acids: CASSLSGVRGYTF.

The V call is TRBV11-2, the J call TRBJ2-1; 10 bases are shared with TRBD2. Germline V CDR1 and CDR2: SGHAT, FQNNGV. The V gene end was trimmed by 4 bases and the J gene end by 0 bases; junction bases not matched to a gene: 9. This CDR3 has 18 residues. The CDR3 loop is CASSSASSGGTSYNEQFF. DNA for the CDR3: TGTGCCAGCAGCTCCGCCTCTAGCGGGGGAACCTCCTACAATGAGCAGTTCTTC.

The chain combines TRBV7-9 with TRBJ2-7; tentatively, D is TRBD1 (6 bases). CDR1 and CDR2 from the germline V gene are SEHNR and FQNEAQ (reference sequence). Trimming cost V 1 base and J 7 bases, with 11 bases left between them. The CDR3 extends over 13 amino acids. The CDR3 region is CASSLEGVGEQYF. The CDR3 bases are TGTGCCAGCAGCTTAGAGGGGGTCGGGGAGCAGTACTTC.

The chain uses TRBV7-3 and TRBJ2-3; perhaps TRBD2 as D (7 bases). The CDR3 is 16 amino acids. Trimming stripped 5 bases from V and 2 bases from J, with 17 bases between. Germline V lookup: CDR1 SGHTA, CDR2 FQGTGA. The CDR3 is CASSRDRGATTDTQYF. CDR3 in DNA: TGTGCCAGCAGCCGTGACCGGGGGGCGACCACAGATACGCAGTATTTT.